The sequence of this TCR beta chain was determined in a study of T cell changes during pregnancy in multiple sclerosis (dated by TCRdb to the late 2010s). Regarding the research as a whole: Changes in the T cell repertoire over the course of pregnancy were examined in this study in women with multiple sclerosis.

Sequences SGHVS (CDR1) and FQNEAQ (CDR2) are obtained from the germline V gene. At the junction V is shortened by 6 bases and J by 5 bases, with 10 bases in between. The CDR3 goes from the cysteine to the phenylalanine over 13 residues. The read is trimmed to its CDR3 DNA, 39 bases read in frame from base 1. Library creation used the immunoSEQ multiplex PCR assay. TCRdb re-hosts the immuneACCESS table, in-frame sequences only. Its copies lack some clones; in the studies checked, an unresolved V gene accounts for under half of them, and the cause for the rest is not known. Counted in this sample were more than 50,000 clones; around nine tenths of them appeared once. In total, the top ten clones hold roughly 0.85% of the sample. With respect to this clone: Its binding antigen is unknown. The input lacks base qualities; no much larger clone sits a single base away.

The receptor was isolated from a female donor with multiple sclerosis, enrolled in a pregnancy study. The material was peripheral blood, obtained before pregnancy. The rearrangement combines TRBV7-8 with TRBJ2-2; the D segment could be TRBD1, given 6 matching bases. In nucleotides, the sequence is TGTGCCAGCAGTACAGGGCTAACCGGGGAGCTGTTTTTT. The translation is CASSTGLTGELFF.